The rows below give T cell receptor beta chains drawn from one sample of a study of T cell responses to AZD1222 COVID-19 vaccine. Sequenced by immunoSEQ multiplex PCR; TCRdb stores in-frame clones only, minus some. The top ten hold over 4% of the sample, which has about 160,000 clones, approximately 90% seen once. The sequencing used peripheral blood, collected 28 days after the second AZD1222 dose. These receptors were taken from an adult who received the AZD1222 COVID-19 vaccine. CDR3s include the opening cysteine and the closing phenylalanine or tryptophan. Fields, in order: V gene, CDR3 length, clone size, D gene, J gene, CDR3 DNA, CDR3 protein. The D gene is left open where the match is weak. Size is stated for part of the rows, as once, few or many counts, or as a class when the clone is expanded.

>TRBV7-9|14|NA|NA|TRBJ1-2
TGTGCCAGCAGCTTAGCGGGGAACTCCTATGGCTACACCTTC
CASSLAGNSYGYTF
>TRBV29-1|12|once|NA|TRBJ1-2
TGCAGCGTCCAGGACAAAAACTATGGCTACACCTTC
CSVQDKNYGYTF
>TRBV10-1|12|once|NA|TRBJ2-1
TGCGCCAGCAGCGGCGGTGACAATGAGCAGTTCTTC
CASSGGDNEQFF
>TRBV3-1/TRBV3-2|15|NA|TRBD2|TRBJ2-3
TGTGCCAGCAGCCCCCCAGCGGGGGGGACTGGGGCGCAGTATTTT
CASSPPAGGTGAQYF
>TRBV5-6|15|NA|NA|TRBJ1-2
TGTGCCAGCAGCTTGCTCGCAGGGTGGTCCGATGGCTACACCTTC
CASSLLAGWSDGYTF
>TRBV10-3|13|NA|TRBD1|TRBJ1-4
TGTGCCATCGGACGACAGGGGGGTGAAAAACTGTTTTTT
CAIGRQGGEKLFF
>TRBV7-9|14|NA|NA|TRBJ1-4
TGTGCCAGCAGCTTACAAAAAAGTTCTGAAAAACTGTTTTTT
CASSLQKSSEKLFF
>TRBV6-5|13|once|NA|TRBJ1-1
TGTGCCAGCACGTTAATCCAAGGCACTGAAGCTTTCTTT
CASTLIQGTEAFF
>TRBV18|16|NA|TRBD2|TRBJ2-1
TGTGCCAGCTCAGGGACTAGCGGGGAGACCTACAATGAGCAGTTCTTC
CASSGTSGETYNEQFF
>TRBV9|16|NA|NA|TRBJ1-4
TGTGCCAGCAGCGGACACGGGGCTGCCAGTAATGAAAAACTGTTTTTT
CASSGHGAASNEKLFF
>TRBV19|14|NA|NA|TRBJ2-1
TGTGCCAGTACCAAAGGGGGAATTTACAATGAGCAGTTCTTC
CASTKGGIYNEQFF
>TRBV5-1|13|once|NA|TRBJ2-1
TGCGCCAGCAGCTGGGGACCGGACAATGAGCAGTTCTTC
CASSWGPDNEQFF
>TRBV12-3/TRBV12-4|13|NA|NA|TRBJ1-4
TGTGCCAGCAGTCCCCTATGGGGTGAAAAACTGTTTTTT
CASSPLWGEKLFF
>TRBV27|17|NA|NA|TRBJ1-1
TGTGCCAGCAGTTTCGCCGGGACGCCCGTAAGGAGCGCTGAAGCTTTCTTT
CASSFAGTPVRSAEAFF
>TRBV27|13|few|NA|TRBJ1-5
TGTGCCAGCTCCGGGACCCTTAATCAGCCCCAGCATTTT
CASSGTLNQPQHF
>TRBV6-4|15|few|TRBD2|TRBJ2-1
TGTGCCAGCAGCCCGACTAGCGGTCACACTAATGAGCAGTTCTTC
CASSPTSGHTNEQFF
>TRBV12-5|13|NA|NA|TRBJ2-5
TGTGCTAGTGGTTACCAGACGCAAGAGACCCAGTACTTC
CASGYQTQETQYF
>TRBV5-1|12|NA|NA|TRBJ2-7
TGCGCCAGCAGCAGGGGACTCTACGAGCAGTACTTC
CASSRGLYEQYF
>TRBV3-1/TRBV3-2|14|NA|NA|TRBJ1-6
TGTGCCAGCAGCCAAGATGGGGGGAATTCACCCCTCCACTTT
CASSQDGGNSPLHF
>TRBV6-9|16|NA|NA|TRBJ1-5
TGTGCCAGCAGTCTATTGCGGAGGTTGGGTAATCAGCCCCAGCATTTT
CASSLLRRLGNQPQHF
>TRBV10-3|15|NA|NA|TRBJ2-4
TGTGCCATCAGGGAGGGACCCCTAGCCAAAAACATTCAGTACTTC
CAIREGPLAKNIQYF
>TRBV7-2|13|once|TRBD1|TRBJ2-5
TGTGCCAGCACCGGGACAGGGGGAGAGACCCAGTACTTC
CASTGTGGETQYF
>TRBV13|18|NA|NA|TRBJ1-3
TGTGCCAGCAGCTCCAGATTCGAGATGGAAAACTACGGGGACACCATATATTTT
CASSSRFEMENYGDTIYF
>TRBV19|13|NA|TRBD1|TRBJ1-2
TGTGCCAGTAGTAGGGACAGGGAGGATGGCTACACCTTC
CASSRDREDGYTF
>TRBV5-6|14|NA|NA|TRBJ2-7
TGTGCCAGCAGCCCCCCCGGGACGGGTATTGGGCAGTACTTC
CASSPPGTGIGQYF
>TRBV6-2/TRBV6-3|18|NA|NA|TRBJ1-1
TGTGCCAGCAGTTACTCGCCTAACAGGGTAGGGATGAACACTGAAGCTTTCTTT
CASSYSPNRVGMNTEAFF
>TRBV2|12|NA|NA|TRBJ1-1
TGTGCCAGCAGTGATCAGTGGACTGAAGCTTTCTTT
CASSDQWTEAFF
>TRBV19|14|once|NA|TRBJ1-1
TGTGCCAGTGGAGAGAGGACGGTGAACACTGAAGCTTTCTTT
CASGERTVNTEAFF
>TRBV2|13|once|TRBD1|TRBJ1-5
TGTGCCAGCAGCACGGACAGGTGGCAGCCCCAGCATTTT
CASSTDRWQPQHF
>TRBV7-9|16|NA|TRBD1|TRBJ1-3
TGTGCCAGCAGCTTATGGGACAGAAGCTCTGGAAACACCATATATTTT
CASSLWDRSSGNTIYF
>TRBV29-1|12|NA|NA|TRBJ2-2
TGCAGCGCGACAGACCCCACCGGGGAGCTGTTTTTT
CSATDPTGELFF
>TRBV12-3/TRBV12-4|12|NA|NA|TRBJ1-1
TGTGCCAGCAGTGCCACCTCAGGGACAGCTTTCTTT
CASSATSGTAFF
>TRBV2|13|NA|NA|TRBJ2-1
TGTGCCAGCACCGAGACAGGTTTGAGGGAGCAGTTCTTC
CASTETGLREQFF
>TRBV7-9|16|once|TRBD1|TRBJ1-3
TGTGCCAGCAGCACACCTCGATCGGGACAGGGCAACACCATATATTTT
CASSTPRSGQGNTIYF
>TRBV9|14|NA|NA|TRBJ2-3
TGTGCCAGCAGCGTAGCCTTGGGGACAGATACGCAGTATTTT
CASSVALGTDTQYF
>TRBV30|17|NA|TRBD1|TRBJ1-4
TGTGCCTGGAGAATACAGGGGTATGGGGCAACTAATGAAAAACTGTTTTTT
CAWRIQGYGATNEKLFF
>TRBV10-2|14|NA|NA|TRBJ2-2
TGCGCCAGCAGGAGCTGGGGGAGCACCGGGGAGCTGTTTTTT
CASRSWGSTGELFF
>TRBV28|15|NA|TRBD2|TRBJ2-2
TGTGCCAGCAGTTCGCGGGGGGGACAGTCCGGGGAGCTGTTTTTT
CASSSRGGQSGELFF
>TRBV2|13|NA|NA|TRBJ1-2
TGTGCCAGCAGCCTCCCCGAGGGTTATGGCTACACCTTC
CASSLPEGYGYTF
>TRBV7-9|14|NA|TRBD1|TRBJ2-2
TGTGCCAGCAGCTTCACAGGGGGGAGCGGGGAGCTGTTTTTT
CASSFTGGSGELFF